This T cell receptor (beta chain) was documented in a study of shared T cell receptors in the human thymus. Produced via immunoSEQ multiplex PCR; TCRdb's table is partial and in-frame only. The sample shows just under 550,000 clones, around 78% of them seen only once. The germline gives CDR1 MNHEY, CDR2 SVGAGI. V lost 2 bases, J lost 4 bases, and 14 bases lay in between. CDR3 length equals 15 residues. This clone showed up just a few times. These same data were also listed under a study on human thymus T cells. That report notes: The donors were infants in Finland with congenital heart defects, otherwise immunologically healthy. It was from resections taken during corrective heart surgery that the thymus tissue came.

The chain links TRBV6-5 to TRBJ1-2; D possibly corresponds to TRBD1 (6 bases). This clonotype was obtained from a boy younger than two with a congenital heart defect. Sequenced sample: thymocytes. The CDR3 nucleotides read TGTGCCAGCAGTTACCGGGGGGGGCAAGGCTATGGCTACACCTTC. Translating gives CASSYRGGQGYGYTF.